Listed here are 17 T cell receptor beta chains from one sample, sequenced in a study of beta chain features in type 1 diabetes. Expressed TCRB transcripts got sequenced, as all isolated RNA was reverse transcribed. Libraries were prepared by immunoSEQ multiplex PCR; TCRdb keeps only in-frame clonotypes and omits some of them. This sample has hundreds of thousands of clones, with about 29% found just once. The material sequenced was naive CD4+ T cells from blood. The source is a man aged 18 to 30 in good health.

The chain carries TRBV7-8 and TRBJ2-2; D uncertain. The CDR3 consists of 17 residues. CDR1 and CDR2 (germline): SGHVS, FQNEAQ. V was clipped by 3 bases and J by 0 bases, with 14 bases between them. The CDR3 loop reads CASSFLLIGPNTGELFF. CDR3 sequence (DNA): TGTGCCAGCAGCTTTTTGCTTATAGGGCCGAACACCGGGGAGCTGTTTTTT.

The chain combines TRBV7-2 with TRBJ2-7; the D gene is possibly TRBD2 (7 bases). This CDR3 is 14 amino acids long. V was cut by 9 bases and J by 2 bases, with 17 bases left in between. CDR1 SGHTA and CDR2 FQGNSA come from the germline V gene. CDR3 amino acids: CASSYWEGAYEQYF. DNA for the CDR3: TGTGCCAGTTCTTACTGGGAGGGGGCCTACGAGCAGTACTTC. Complete variable domain (other parts from reference TRBV7-2 and TRBJ2-7): GAGVSQSPSNKVTEKGKDVELRCDPISGHTALYWYRQSLGQGLEFLIYFQGNSAPDKSGLPSDRFSAERTGGSVSTLTIQRTQQEDSAVYLCASSYWEGAYEQYFGPGTRLTVT.

This clone has only a few counts. The rearrangement uses TRBV29-1 and TRBJ2-2; D ambiguous. The CDR3 is made up of 11 amino acids. The V gene lost 8 bases and the J gene lost 8 bases, with 12 bases spanning the gap. The germline CDR1 and CDR2 sequences are SQVTM and ANQGSEA. The CDR3 spells CSLSMAGELFF. CDR3 coding DNA: TGCAGCCTCTCCATGGCGGGGGAGCTGTTTTTT.

This clone was observed a handful of times. The chain links TRBV7-9 to TRBJ1-4, with TRBD1 as a possible D gene (5 bases). This CDR3 has 14 residues. V lost 0 bases, J lost 7 bases, and 9 bases lay in between. Germline V lookup: CDR1 SEHNR, CDR2 FQNEAQ (reference sequence). DNA of the CDR3: TGTGCCAGCAGCTTAGCTGGCGGGGCTGAAAAACTGTTTTTT. Protein: CASSLAGGAEKLFF.

This clone was observed a handful of times. The V and J genes are TRBV18 and TRBJ1-2; D ambiguous. The CDR3 consists of 14 residues. The germline CDR1 and CDR2 sequences are KGHSH and LQKENI. V was trimmed by 2 bases and J by 3 bases, leaving 10 bases between them. The CDR3 protein is CASSPVSGDYGYTF. CDR3 sequence (DNA): TGTGCCAGCTCACCAGTTAGCGGTGACTATGGCTACACCTTC.

This chain uses TRBV19 with TRBJ2-3; D remains unclear. The CDR3 runs 14 residues. The ends were cut back, 7 bases at V and 3 bases at J, with 14 bases in the middle. Per the germline V gene, CDR1 is LNHDA and CDR2 is SQIVND (reference sequence). The CDR3 DNA is TGTGCCAGTACCATCGCCTTCGGGACAGATACGCAGTATTTT. It yields the protein CASTIAFGTDTQYF. Complete variable domain (other parts from reference TRBV19 and TRBJ2-3): DGGITQSPKYLFRKEGQNVTLSCEQNLNHDAMYWYRQDPGQGLRLIYYSQIVNDFQKGDIAEGYSVSREKKESFPLTVTSAQKNPTAFYLCASTIAFGTDTQYFGPGTRLTVL.

The chain uses TRBV4-2 and TRBJ2-7; 10 nucleotides match TRBD2. The trim removed 1 base at V and 6 bases at J, leaving 21 bases unmatched. This CDR3 comprises 20 residues. Germline V gives CDR1 LGHNA, CDR2 YNFKEQ. The DNA of the CDR3 is TGTGCCAGCAGCCAAGTCGGGCTAGCGGGAGATTTAAACACTTTGGGCGAGCAGTACTTC. Amino acids: CASSQVGLAGDLNTLGEQYF.

This clone was observed a handful of times. The rearrangement links TRBV27 to TRBJ2-7; a possible D gene is TRBD2 (5 bases). The V end was cut by 4 bases, the J end by 0 bases, with 16 bases between. There are 16 residues in the CDR3. Germline V gives CDR1 MNHEY, CDR2 SMNVEV (reference sequence). The CDR3 nucleotides are TGTGCCAGCAGTTCAACAACTGGCGGGCTCTCCTACGAGCAGTACTTC. This gives the protein CASSSTTGGLSYEQYF.

This clone showed up just a few times. The J gene is TRBJ1-4, the V gene TRBV28, with D unresolved. Deletions cut 5 bases from V and 5 bases from J, with 3 bases between. The CDR3 runs 11 residues. CDR1 and CDR2 from the germline V gene are MDHEN and SYDVKM. Here the CDR3 DNA reads TGTGCCAGCAGTAGAAATGAAAAACTGTTTTTT. Its protein is CASSRNEKLFF.

The V gene is TRBV30, the J gene TRBJ2-4; maybe TRBD1 (5 bases). Germline V lookup: CDR1 GTSNPN, CDR2 SVGIG (reference sequence). Deletions cut 5 bases from V and 0 bases from J, with 11 bases between. The CDR3 has 14 amino acids. As DNA, the CDR3 is TGTGCCTGGGTGACAGTTCTAGCCAAAAACATTCAGTACTTC. Amino acids: CAWVTVLAKNIQYF.

This clone was seen a few times. This sequence joins TRBV7-9 and TRBJ2-1; the D is unclear. Germline V lookup: CDR1 SEHNR, CDR2 FQNEAQ (reference sequence). V lost 5 bases and J 3 bases, leaving 5 bases between the germline ends. CDR3 length equals 12 residues. DNA of the CDR3: TGTGCCAGCAGCCAGCACTACAATGAGCAGTTCTTC. It yields the protein CASSQHYNEQFF.

J is TRBJ1-1 and V is TRBV20-1; no clear D gene. Trimming left V 2 bases short and J 8 bases short, with 9 bases between. The CDR3 spans 11 residues. CDR1 DFQATT and CDR2 SNEGSKA come from the germline V gene (reference sequence). DNA of the CDR3: TGCAGTGCTAGACCCGGCCTCGAAGCTTTCTTT. The encoded protein is CSARPGLEAFF.

As regards this clone: The junction does not match germline at one end; this may be a read error. The chain couples TRBV7-6 to TRBJ2-6; D remains unclear. Germline values: CDR1 SGHVS, CDR2 FNYEAQ. This CDR3 has 15 residues. DNA for the CDR3: TGTGCCAGCAGCTCGTTGGACGGTGGGTCCAACGTCCTGACTTTC. This encodes CASSSLDGGSNVLTF.

The J gene is TRBJ2-3, the V gene TRBV4-3; 10 bases are a match to TRBD2. The CDR3 is 16 residues long. J gave up 6 bases and V 1 base, and 7 bases lay outside the gene matches. Germline V gene data show CDR1 as LGHNA and CDR2 as YSLEER. DNA for the CDR3: TGCGCCAGCAGCCAAGGGGTAGCGGGAGGCCGGGATACGCAGTATTTT. This sequence encodes CASSQGVAGGRDTQYF.

The sample holds a few counts of this clone. The chain uses TRBV18 and TRBJ2-7, with a weak D call TRBD1 (6 bases). The CDR3 sequence is 13 residues long. The ends were cut back, 2 bases at V and 2 bases at J, with 7 bases in the middle. Germline V lookup: CDR1 KGHSH, CDR2 LQKENI. In nucleotides, the CDR3 is TGTGCCAGCTCACCAGGGACACCCTACGAGCAGTACTTC. It yields the protein CASSPGTPYEQYF.

The CDR3 DNA is TGTGCCAGCAGTCGACCCTCTCCAAGCGAGCAGTACTTC. Translated, it gives CASSRPSPSEQYF. This sequence joins TRBV28 and TRBJ2-7; D gene ambiguous. This CDR3 has 13 residues. Germline-derived CDR1 and CDR2 are MDHEN and SYDVKM. The V gene lost 5 bases and the J gene lost 6 bases, with 14 bases spanning the gap.

The chain combines TRBV30 with TRBJ2-3; TRBD2 matches 16 bases. CDR1 is GTSNPN and CDR2 is SVGIG in the germline V gene (reference sequence). The CDR3 loop spans 14 amino acids. The CDR3 bases are TGTTCGGGACTAGCGGGAGGGAGGCCAGATACGCAGTATTTT. Protein product: CSGLAGGRPDTQYF.